This T cell receptor beta chain was retrieved from a study of beta chain features in type 1 diabetes. Study observations and caveats: Junctions at VDJ sites from type 1 diabetes patients had fewer insertions and more deletions. With patients and controls alike, PCR might favor shorter templates to an equal degree. When Type 1 diabetes patients were examined, their TCRB CDR3s proved moderately but significantly shorter in all four CD4+ subsets.

Cells sorted by CD45RO/CCR7/CD25/CD127/CD95/CD27 comprised CD4+ naive, central memory, regulatory and stem cell-like memory cells. From germline, CDR1 is SEHNR and CDR2 FQNEAQ (reference sequence). There are 15 residues in the CDR3. V was pared by 4 bases and J by 7 bases, with 8 bases of the junction left unmatched. Expressed TCRB transcripts were sequenced, since all the RNA that had been isolated was reverse transcribed. TCRdb's table, derived via immunoSEQ multiplex PCR, lists solely in-frame clones and lacks some. The sample records roughly 400,000 clones, around a tenth being singletons. This clone was seen a few times. Its antigen is still unknown.

This sequence joins TRBV7-9 and TRBJ1-5; 9 nucleotides match TRBD1. The sequence derives from a man younger than 40 with type 1 diabetes. Input material: central memory CD4+ T cells from blood. The CDR3 protein is CASSSRTGENQPQHF. CDR3 DNA: TGTGCCAGCAGCTCCCGGACAGGGGAAAACCAGCCCCAGCATTTT.